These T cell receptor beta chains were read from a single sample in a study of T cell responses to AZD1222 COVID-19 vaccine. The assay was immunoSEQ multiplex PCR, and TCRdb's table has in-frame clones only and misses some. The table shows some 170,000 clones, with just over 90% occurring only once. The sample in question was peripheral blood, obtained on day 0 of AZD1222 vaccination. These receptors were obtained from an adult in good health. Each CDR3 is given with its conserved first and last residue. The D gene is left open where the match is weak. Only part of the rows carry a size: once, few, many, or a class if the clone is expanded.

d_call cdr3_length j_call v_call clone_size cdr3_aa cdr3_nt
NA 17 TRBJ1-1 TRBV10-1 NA CASSESIGGQANTEAFF TGCGCCAGCAGTGAGTCGATCGGGGGGCAGGCGAACACTGAAGCTTTCTTT
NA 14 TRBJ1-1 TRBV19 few CASMGWDFEDEAFF TGTGCCAGTATGGGATGGGACTTTGAGGATGAAGCTTTCTTT
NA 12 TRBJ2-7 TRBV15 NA CATSRDGGRPHF TGTGCCACCAGCAGAGATGGGGGGAGACCCCACTTC
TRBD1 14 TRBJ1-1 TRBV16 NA CASRPGQAVAEAFF TGTGCCAGCAGACCGGGACAGGCGGTCGCTGAAGCTTTCTTT
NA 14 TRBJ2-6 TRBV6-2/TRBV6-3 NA CASSYSSGANVLTF TGTGCCAGCAGTTACAGCTCTGGGGCCAACGTCCTGACTTTC
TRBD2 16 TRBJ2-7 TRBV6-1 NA CASGGGTSGSPYEQYF TGTGCCAGCGGTGGAGGGACTAGCGGGAGCCCCTACGAGCAGTACTTC
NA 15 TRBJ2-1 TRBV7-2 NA CASSLTSRAYNEQFF TGTGCCAGCAGCTTGACTAGTCGAGCCTACAATGAGCAGTTCTTC
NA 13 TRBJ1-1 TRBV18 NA CASSPQGNTEAFF TGTGCCAGCTCACCTCAGGGAAACACTGAAGCTTTCTTT
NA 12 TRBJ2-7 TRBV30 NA CAWSRASYEQYF TGTGCCTGGAGCCGGGCCTCCTACGAGCAGTACTTC
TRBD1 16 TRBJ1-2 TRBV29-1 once CSVRQTPGQANYGYTF TGCAGCGTAAGACAAACTCCGGGACAGGCGAACTATGGCTACACCTTC
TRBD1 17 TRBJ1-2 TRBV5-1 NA CASSLDGTGVRTYGYTF TGCGCCAGCAGCTTGGATGGGACAGGGGTCCGCACGTATGGCTACACCTTC
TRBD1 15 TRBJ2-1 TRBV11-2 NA CASSFRDSLYNEQFF TGTGCCAGCAGCTTCCGGGACAGCCTCTACAATGAGCAGTTCTTC
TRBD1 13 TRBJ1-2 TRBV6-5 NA CASSQGQFYGYTF TGTGCCAGCAGTCAGGGACAGTTTTATGGCTACACCTTC
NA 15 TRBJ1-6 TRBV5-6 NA CASSDRSSYNSPLHF TGTGCCAGCAGCGACAGGAGCTCCTATAATTCACCCCTCCACTTT
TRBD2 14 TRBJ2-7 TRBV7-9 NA CASSLVGGSGEQYF TGTGCCAGCAGCTTAGTAGGCGGTAGCGGGGAGCAGTACTTC
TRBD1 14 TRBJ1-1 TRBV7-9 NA CASSLVQGVTEAFF TGTGCCAGCAGCTTAGTACAGGGGGTAACTGAAGCTTTCTTT
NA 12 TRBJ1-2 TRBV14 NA CASSQTGIGYTF TGTGCCAGCAGCCAAACAGGAATCGGCTACACCTTC
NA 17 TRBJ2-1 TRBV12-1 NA CASSSGTSGSSFNEQFF TGTGCCAGCAGCTCGGGGACTAGCGGGAGTAGTTTCAATGAGCAGTTCTTC
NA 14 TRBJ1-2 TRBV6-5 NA CASRVGVSNYGYTF TGTGCCAGCAGAGTCGGGGTGTCTAATTATGGCTACACCTTC
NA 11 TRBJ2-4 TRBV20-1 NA CSAGGWSIQYF TGCAGTGCCGGAGGGTGGAGCATTCAGTACTTT
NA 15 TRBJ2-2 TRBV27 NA CASSFGTLNTGELFF TGTGCCAGCAGTTTCGGGACACTGAACACCGGGGAGCTGTTTTTT
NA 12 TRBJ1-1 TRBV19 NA CASSIDTLQAFF TGTGCCAGTAGTATAGATACTCTTCAAGCTTTCTTT
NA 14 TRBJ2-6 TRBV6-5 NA CASNSLSGANVLTF TGTGCCAGTAACAGCCTCTCTGGGGCCAACGTCCTGACTTTC
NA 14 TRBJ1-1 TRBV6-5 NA CASSPLGGLAEAFF TGTGCCAGCAGTCCCCTGGGGGGGCTCGCTGAAGCTTTCTTT
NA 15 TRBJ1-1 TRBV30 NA CAWSKGRRGNTEAFF TGTGCCTGGAGTAAAGGGAGGAGGGGTAACACTGAAGCTTTCTTT
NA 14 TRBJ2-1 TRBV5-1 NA CASSLHGTNNEQFF TGCGCCAGCAGCCTACATGGGACAAACAATGAGCAGTTCTTC
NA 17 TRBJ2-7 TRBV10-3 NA CAISGGEGLTAIYEQYF TGTGCCATCAGTGGGGGAGAAGGGTTGACTGCCATTTACGAGCAGTACTTC
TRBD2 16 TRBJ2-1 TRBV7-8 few CASSPMLAGLYNEQFF TGTGCCAGCAGCCCCATGCTAGCGGGACTCTACAATGAGCAGTTCTTC
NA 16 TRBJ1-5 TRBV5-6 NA CASSFLGGPSNQPQHF TGTGCCAGCAGCTTTTTGGGGGGGCCTAGCAATCAGCCCCAGCATTTT
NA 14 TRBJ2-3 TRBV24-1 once CATRQGPSTDTQYF TGTGCCACCAGGCAGGGCCCCAGCACAGATACGCAGTATTTT
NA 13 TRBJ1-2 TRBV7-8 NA CASSLGLSYGYTF TGTGCCAGCAGCTTAGGCTTGAGCTATGGCTACACCTTC
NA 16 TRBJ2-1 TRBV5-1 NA CASSLLGGQSYNEQFF TGCGCCAGCAGCCTCCTTGGCGGGCAGTCCTACAATGAGCAGTTCTTC
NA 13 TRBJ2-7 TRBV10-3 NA CAISGRISYEQYF TGTGCCATCAGTGGGCGAATCTCTTACGAGCAGTACTTC
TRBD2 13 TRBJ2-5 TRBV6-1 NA CASSETSLETQYF TGTGCCAGCAGTGAGACTAGCTTGGAGACCCAGTACTTC
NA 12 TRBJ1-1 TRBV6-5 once CASSYSQGTAFF TGTGCCAGCAGTTACTCCCAGGGGACGGCTTTCTTT
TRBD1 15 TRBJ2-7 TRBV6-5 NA CASSYSGQGTYEQYF TGTGCCAGCAGTTACTCGGGACAGGGAACCTACGAGCAGTACTTC
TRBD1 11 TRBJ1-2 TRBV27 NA CASKGALGYTF TGTGCCAGCAAGGGGGCGCTTGGCTACACCTTC
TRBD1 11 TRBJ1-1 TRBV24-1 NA CATRGQGQAFF TGTGCCACCAGGGGACAGGGGCAAGCTTTCTTT
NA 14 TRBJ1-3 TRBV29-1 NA CSVILPGPGNTIYF TGCAGCGTTATTCTCCCGGGACCTGGAAACACCATATATTTT
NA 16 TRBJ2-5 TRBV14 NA CASSQVGGAKRETQYF TGTGCCAGCAGCCAAGTCGGAGGGGCGAAAAGAGAGACCCAGTACTTC
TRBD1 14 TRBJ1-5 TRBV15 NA CATSRGDSHQPQHF TGTGCCACCAGCAGAGGGGACAGCCATCAGCCCCAGCATTTT
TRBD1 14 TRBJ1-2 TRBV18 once CASSPKGQGWGYTF TGTGCCAGCTCACCAAAGGGACAGGGTTGGGGCTACACCTTC
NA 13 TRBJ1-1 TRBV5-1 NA CASSLLTNTEAFF TGCGCCAGCAGCTTGTTGACGAACACTGAAGCTTTCTTT
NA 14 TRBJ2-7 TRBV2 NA CASSEGPAVYEQYF TGTGCCAGCAGTGAAGGACCCGCCGTTTACGAGCAGTACTTC
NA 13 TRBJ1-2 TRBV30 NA CAWSVLRVEGYTF TGTGCCTGGAGTGTACTGAGGGTTGAAGGCTACACCTTC